This T cell receptor beta chain was sequenced during a study of blood T cell repertoires in COVID-19. For the study at large: Italy, Spain and the United States were the sources of the convalescent and acute COVID-19 samples. PBMCs, B-cell-depleted T cells, or T cells were the source of the cDNA or gDNA that made up the material.

Original analysis: The assay estimated nucleated cells by amplifying reference gene primers. This table comes from immunoSEQ multiplex PCR, and its TCRdb copy is limited to in-frame clones, with some not included. That table supplies the V and J calls and clone size; D and trimming were determined from the DNA. This sample carries hundreds of thousands of clones, roughly nine tenths of them seen once, and the ten largest clones take more than 0.95%. CDR1 MNHNS and CDR2 SASEGT come from the germline V gene. Germline trimming cut 1 base from V and 7 bases from J; bases unmatched to any gene: 3. The CDR3 contains 14 residues. This clone was recorded a few times.

The clonotype originates from a middle-aged man with acute or convalescent COVID-19. The chain recombines TRBV6-1 with TRBJ1-4; the match to TRBD1 covers 7 bases. Sequenced material: peripheral blood. The CDR3 loop is CASSEGQGFEKLFF. Written as DNA, the CDR3 is TGTGCCAGCAGTGAAGGACAGGGTTTTGAAAAACTGTTTTTT.